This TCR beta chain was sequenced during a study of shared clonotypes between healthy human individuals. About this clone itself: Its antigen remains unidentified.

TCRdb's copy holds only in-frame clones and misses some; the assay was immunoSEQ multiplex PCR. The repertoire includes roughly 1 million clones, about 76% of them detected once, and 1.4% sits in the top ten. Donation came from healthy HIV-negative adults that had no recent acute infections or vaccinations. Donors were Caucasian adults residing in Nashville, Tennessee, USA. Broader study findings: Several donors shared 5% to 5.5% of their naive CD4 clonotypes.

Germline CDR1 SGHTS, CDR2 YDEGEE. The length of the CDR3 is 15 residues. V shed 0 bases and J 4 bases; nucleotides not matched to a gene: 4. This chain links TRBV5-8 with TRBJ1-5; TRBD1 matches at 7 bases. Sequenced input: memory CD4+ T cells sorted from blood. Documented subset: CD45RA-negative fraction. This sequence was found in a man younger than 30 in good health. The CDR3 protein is CASSLARGGNQPQHF. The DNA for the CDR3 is TGTGCCAGCAGCTTGGCCAGGGGGGGTAATCAGCCCCAGCATTTT.